This T cell receptor (beta chain) was recovered during a study of T cell changes during pregnancy in multiple sclerosis. V gave up 6 bases and J gave up 6 bases; unmatched junction bases: 13. The CDR3 is 16 residues long. Germline CDR1 is SGHTA and CDR2 is FQGTGA. Clones were sequenced by immunoSEQ multiplex PCR, and TCRdb holds only the in-frame ones, with some missing. The table has about 20,000 clones, about 87% seen once. The rearrangement links TRBV7-3 to TRBJ2-3; 9 positions agree with TRBD2. The starting material was CD8+ T cells from peripheral blood mononuclear cells, obtained in the third trimester of pregnancy. This receptor was taken from a female donor in good health, enrolled as a control in a pregnancy study. The CDR3 here is CASSPMGGGGADTQYF. DNA for the CDR3: TGTGCCAGCAGTCCAATGGGCGGCGGGGGGGCGGATACGCAGTATTTT.